One sample yielded the 12 T cell receptor beta chains listed below, sequenced in a study of CD8 T cells in Susac syndrome. With random hexamers, reverse transcription was performed on about 0.45 to 1 ug of RNA. Each CDR3 protein gets one entry after TCRdb re-called the immunoSEQ multiplex PCR reads with MiXCR. The table shows 100,000 to 150,000 distinct CDR3 sequences, with 80% occurring only once. The source material was CD8+ T cells from PBMCs. The receptors stem from a human donor with multiple sclerosis.

The V gene is TRBV7-9, the J gene TRBJ2-7, with no clear D. CDR3 length: 11 amino acids. Germline V lookup: CDR1 SEHNR, CDR2 FQNEAQ (reference sequence). The ends were cut back, 6 bases at V and 4 bases at J, with 7 bases in the middle. The DNA of the CDR3 is TGTGCCAGCAGTCCGAAATACGAGCAGTACTTC. This codes for CASSPKYEQYF. Full variable domain (missing parts from reference TRBV7-9 and TRBJ2-7): DTGVSQNPRHKITKRGQNVTFRCDPISEHNRLYWYRQTLGQGPEFLTYFQNEAQLEKSRLLSDRFSAERPKGSFSTLEIQRTEQGDSAMYLCASSPKYEQYFGPGTRLTVT.

The V call is TRBV4-1, the J call TRBJ2-3; D is ambiguous. Per the germline V gene, CDR1 is MGHRA and CDR2 is YSYEKL. Trimming took off 1 base at V and 4 bases at J, with 15 bases between the two ends. This CDR3 contains 16 residues. CDR3 bases: TGCGCCAGCAGCCAAGGAAAGAGACCCGAGGCAGATACGCAGTATTTT. Translation gives CASSQGKRPEADTQYF.

This chain connects TRBV4-3 to TRBJ2-1; tentative D call: TRBD2 (7 bases). Germline CDR1 reads LGHNA; CDR2 reads YSLEER. With 0 bases removed from V and 7 bases from J, the gap between germline ends came to 22 bases. There are 18 residues in the CDR3. The CDR3: CASSQENWGGAVYNEQFF. The CDR3 DNA is TGCGCCAGCAGCCAAGAAAATTGGGGGGGCGCGGTTTATAATGAGCAGTTCTTC.

The chain recombines TRBV7-9 with TRBJ2-1; TRBD2 agrees at 8 bases. The J segment lost 0 bases and the V segment lost 6 bases, leaving 4 bases of the junction unmatched. Germline CDR1 SEHNR, CDR2 FQNEAQ (reference sequence). This CDR3 is 15 amino acids long. The CDR3, as DNA: TGTGCCAGCAGAGCCGGGACTAGCTCCTACAATGAGCAGTTCTTC. Encoded protein: CASRAGTSSYNEQFF.

The genes are TRBV12-3 or TRBV12-4 and TRBJ2-3; D ambiguous. The V gene lost 1 base and the J gene lost 0 bases, with 14 bases spanning the gap. The CDR3 spans 17 residues. CDR3 sequence reads: CASSLGVLTTSTDTQYF. DNA for the CDR3: TGTGCCAGCAGTTTAGGCGTCCTGACAACCAGCACAGATACGCAGTATTTT.

The chain carries TRBV21-1 and TRBJ2-1. TRBV21-1 is labeled a pseudogene. This CDR3 is built from 11 residues. The CDR3 protein is CASGFDNEQFF. CDR3 bases: TGTGCCAGCGGCTTTGACAATGAGCAGTTCTTC.

This clonotype was detected a few times. This chain uses TRBV11-1 with TRBJ1-4; D gene uncertain. V was cut by 4 bases and J by 0 bases, with 6 bases left in between. CDR3 length equals 14 residues. Germline V lookup: CDR1 SGHAT, CDR2 FQDESV (reference sequence). The CDR3 sequence: CASSSGATNEKLFF. Here the CDR3 DNA reads TGTGCCAGCAGCTCGGGCGCAACTAATGAAAAACTGTTTTTT.

The rearrangement links TRBV5-6 to TRBJ2-7; TRBD1 aligns across 8 bases. V dropped 4 bases and J dropped 6; count of bases not matched to a gene: 15. CDR3 length: 16 residues. The germline CDR1 and CDR2 sequences are SGHDT and YYEEEE. The CDR3 bases are TGTGCCAGCAGCCCCGTAGGACAGGGCAAATTAAGCGAGCAGTACGTC. This encodes CASSPVGQGKLSEQYV.

The genes are TRBV6-1 and TRBJ1-2; unclear D gene. The ends were cut back, 7 bases at V and 2 bases at J, with 14 bases in the middle. This CDR3 region has 14 residues. Germline lookup yields CDR1 MNHNS and CDR2 SASEGT. CDR3 coding DNA: TGTGCCAGCATTGATCGATTGCTCAACTATGGCTACACCTTC. This sequence encodes CASIDRLLNYGYTF.

This chain uses TRBV5-5 with TRBJ1-5; no clear D. CDR1 and CDR2 from the germline V gene are SGHKS and YYEKEE (reference sequence). Deletions cut 4 bases from V and 0 bases from J, with 23 bases between. This CDR3 contains 19 residues. CDR3 sequence reads: CASSPESSWPLASNQPQHF. The CDR3 coding sequence is TGTGCCAGCAGCCCGGAAAGTTCCTGGCCCCTAGCTAGCAATCAGCCCCAGCATTTT.

The chain employs TRBV27 and TRBJ2-6; possible D gene TRBD1, 5 bases. The CDR3 extends over 18 amino acids. Germline assignment: CDR1 MNHEY and CDR2 SMNVEV (reference sequence). Trimming removed 4 bases at V and 1 base at J, with 17 bases between. The chain's CDR3 is CASSSRQPGPSGANVLTF. The CDR3 DNA reads as TGTGCCAGCAGTTCTCGACAGCCTGGGCCATCTGGGGCCAACGTCCTGACTTTC.

The V gene is TRBV6-2 or TRBV6-3, the J gene TRBJ2-2; D remains ambiguous. The germline V gene has CDR1 MNHEY and CDR2 SVGEGT. This CDR3 comprises 20 residues. V gave up 4 bases and J gave up 4 bases, with 28 bases separating them. In DNA, the CDR3 is TGTGCCAGCAGTTCTCGCCAGGATTTACCCCGAGATGGTCGCACCGGGGAGCTGTTTTTT. Residues: CASSSRQDLPRDGRTGELFF.